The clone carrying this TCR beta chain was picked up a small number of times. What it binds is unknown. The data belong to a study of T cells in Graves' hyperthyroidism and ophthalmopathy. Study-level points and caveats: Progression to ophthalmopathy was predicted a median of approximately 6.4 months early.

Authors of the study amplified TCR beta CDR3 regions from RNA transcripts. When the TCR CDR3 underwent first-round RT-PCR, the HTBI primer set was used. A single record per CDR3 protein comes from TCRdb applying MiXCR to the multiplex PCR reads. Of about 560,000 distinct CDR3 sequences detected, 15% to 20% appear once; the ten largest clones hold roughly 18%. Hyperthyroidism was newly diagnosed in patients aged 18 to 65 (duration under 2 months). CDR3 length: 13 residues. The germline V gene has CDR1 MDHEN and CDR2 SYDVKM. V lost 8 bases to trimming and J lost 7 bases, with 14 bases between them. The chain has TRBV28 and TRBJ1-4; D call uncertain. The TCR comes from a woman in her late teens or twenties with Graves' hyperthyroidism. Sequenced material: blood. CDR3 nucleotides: TGTGCCAGCTTAAGCGGATCGACTGAAAAACTGTTTTTT. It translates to CASLSGSTEKLFF.